This T cell receptor (beta chain) was sequenced during a study of long-term antiretroviral therapy in people with HIV. This CDR3 has 15 residues. The germline CDR1 and CDR2 sequences are LGHNA and YSLEER. The V segment lost 1 base and the J segment 0 bases; nucleotides outside the gene matches: 1. Post-ART PBMC samples numbered at least two per donor, and pre-ART ones at least one. Investigators performed immunoSEQ version v3.0 at survey level. Clones were read by immunoSEQ multiplex PCR, and TCRdb kept only the in-frame ones, dropping some. The sample includes about 29,000 clones, 80% to 90% of them seen just once. About this clone: Its matching antigen is unknown.

Study-wide points: Although diversity increased after ART, it remained lower than in transplant donor controls. Missing from the dataset were any data on ART adherence, viral resistance or therapy changes.

The V gene is TRBV4-3, the J gene TRBJ1-2; TRBD1 matches 8 bases. The clonotype originates from a man in his fifties or sixties with HIV. The source material was unsorted PBMCs, sampled 3.2 years before starting antiretroviral therapy. The CDR3 loop is CASSQGTGTNYGYTF. CDR3 in DNA: TGCGCCAGCAGCCAAGGGACAGGGACTAACTATGGCTACACCTTC.